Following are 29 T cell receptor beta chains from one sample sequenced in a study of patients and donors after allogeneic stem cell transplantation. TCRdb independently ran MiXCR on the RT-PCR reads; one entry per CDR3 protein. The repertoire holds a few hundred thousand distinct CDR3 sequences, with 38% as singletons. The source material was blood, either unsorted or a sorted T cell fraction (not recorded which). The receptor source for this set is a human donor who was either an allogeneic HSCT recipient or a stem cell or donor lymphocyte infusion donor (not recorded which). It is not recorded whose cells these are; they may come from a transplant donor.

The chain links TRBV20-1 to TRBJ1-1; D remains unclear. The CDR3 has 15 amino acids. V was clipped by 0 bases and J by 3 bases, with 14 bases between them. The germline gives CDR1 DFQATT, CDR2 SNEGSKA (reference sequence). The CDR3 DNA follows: TGCAGTGCTAGAGAATTCGGCGGGCAGGACACTGAAGCTTTCTTT. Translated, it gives CSAREFGGQDTEAFF.

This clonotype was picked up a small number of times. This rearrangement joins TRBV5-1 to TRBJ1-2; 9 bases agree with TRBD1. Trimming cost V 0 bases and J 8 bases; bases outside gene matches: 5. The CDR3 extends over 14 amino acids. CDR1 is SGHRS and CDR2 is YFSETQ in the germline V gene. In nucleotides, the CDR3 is TGCGCCAGCAGCTTGGGGGGACAGGGAAGCGGCTACACCTTC. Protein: CASSLGGQGSGYTF.

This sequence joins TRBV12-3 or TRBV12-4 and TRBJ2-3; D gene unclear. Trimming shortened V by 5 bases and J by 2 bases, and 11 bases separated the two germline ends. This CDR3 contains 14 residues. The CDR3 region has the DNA TGTGCCAGCAGTCGAGGCAGCTACACAGATACGCAGTATTTT. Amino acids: CASSRGSYTDTQYF.

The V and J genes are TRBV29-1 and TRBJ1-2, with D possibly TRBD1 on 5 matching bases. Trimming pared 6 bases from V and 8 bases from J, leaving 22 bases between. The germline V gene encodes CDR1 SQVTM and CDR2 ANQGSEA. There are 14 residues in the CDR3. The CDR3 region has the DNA TGCAGCGTCGAGTATGTTCGGGGGGATTACGGCTACACCTTC. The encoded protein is CSVEYVRGDYGYTF.

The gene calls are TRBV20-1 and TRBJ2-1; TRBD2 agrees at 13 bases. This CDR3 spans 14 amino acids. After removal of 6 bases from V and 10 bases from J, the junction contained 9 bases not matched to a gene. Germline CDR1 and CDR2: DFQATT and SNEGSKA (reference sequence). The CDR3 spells CSADGTSGVLEQFF. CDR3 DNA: TGCAGTGCCGATGGGACTAGCGGGGTCCTCGAGCAGTTCTTC.

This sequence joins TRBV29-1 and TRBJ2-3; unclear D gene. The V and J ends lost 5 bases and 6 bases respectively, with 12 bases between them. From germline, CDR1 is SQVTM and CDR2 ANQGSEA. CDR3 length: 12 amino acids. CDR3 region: CSVSTNSDTQYF. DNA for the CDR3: TGCAGCGTTTCGACAAACTCTGATACGCAGTATTTT.

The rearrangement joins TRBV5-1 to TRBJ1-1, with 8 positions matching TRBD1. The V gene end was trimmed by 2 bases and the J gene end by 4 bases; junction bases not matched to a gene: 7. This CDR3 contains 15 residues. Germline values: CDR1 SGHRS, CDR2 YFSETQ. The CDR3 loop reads CASSFSQGASTEAFF. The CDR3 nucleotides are TGCGCCAGCAGCTTTTCCCAGGGGGCGAGCACTGAAGCTTTCTTT. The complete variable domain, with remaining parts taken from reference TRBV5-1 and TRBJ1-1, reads KAGVTQTPRYLIKTRGQQVTLSCSPISGHRSVSWYQQTPGQGLQFLFEYFSETQRNKGNFPGRFSGRQFSNSRSEMNVSTLELGDSALYLCASSFSQGASTEAFFGQGTRLTVV.

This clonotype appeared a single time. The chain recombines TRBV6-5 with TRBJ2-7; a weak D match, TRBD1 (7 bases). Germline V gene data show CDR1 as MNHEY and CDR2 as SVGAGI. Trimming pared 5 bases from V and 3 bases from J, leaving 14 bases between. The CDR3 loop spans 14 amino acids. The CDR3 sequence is CASSTRQGGYEQYF. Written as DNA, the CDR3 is TGTGCCAGCAGTACACGACAGGGAGGCTACGAGCAGTACTTC.

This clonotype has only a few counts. The DNA for the CDR3 is TGTGCCAGCAGTGACGGAGGGACTATGAACACTGAAGCTTTCTTT. It yields the protein CASSDGGTMNTEAFF. The V and J genes are TRBV6-6 and TRBJ1-1, with D possibly TRBD1 on 5 matching bases. The CDR3 runs 15 residues. V was cut by 5 bases and J by 0 bases, with 13 bases left in between. Germline CDR1 reads MNHNY; CDR2 reads SVGAGI (reference sequence).

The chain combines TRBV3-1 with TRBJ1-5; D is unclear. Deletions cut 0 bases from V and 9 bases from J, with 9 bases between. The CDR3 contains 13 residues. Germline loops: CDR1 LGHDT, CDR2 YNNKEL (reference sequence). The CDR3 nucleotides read TGTGCCAGCAGCCAAGATTCCTCGCGGCCCCAGCATTTT. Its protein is CASSQDSSRPQHF.

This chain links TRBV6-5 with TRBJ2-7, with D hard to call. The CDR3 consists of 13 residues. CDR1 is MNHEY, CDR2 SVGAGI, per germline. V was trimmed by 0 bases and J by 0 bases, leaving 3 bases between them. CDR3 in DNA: TGTGCCAGCAGTTACTCTCCCTCCTACGAGCAGTACTTC. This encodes CASSYSPSYEQYF.

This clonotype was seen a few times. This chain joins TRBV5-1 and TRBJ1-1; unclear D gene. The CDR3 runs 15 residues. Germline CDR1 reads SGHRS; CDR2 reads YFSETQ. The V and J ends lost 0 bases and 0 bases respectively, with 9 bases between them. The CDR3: CASSLGAGLNTEAFF. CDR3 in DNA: TGCGCCAGCAGCTTGGGAGCGGGCCTGAACACTGAAGCTTTCTTT.

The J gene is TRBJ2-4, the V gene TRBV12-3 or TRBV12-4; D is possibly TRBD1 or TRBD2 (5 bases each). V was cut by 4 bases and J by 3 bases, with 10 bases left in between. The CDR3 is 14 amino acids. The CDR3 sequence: CASSSGQNKNIQYF. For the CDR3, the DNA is TGTGCCAGCAGTTCGGGGCAGAACAAAAACATTCAGTACTTC.

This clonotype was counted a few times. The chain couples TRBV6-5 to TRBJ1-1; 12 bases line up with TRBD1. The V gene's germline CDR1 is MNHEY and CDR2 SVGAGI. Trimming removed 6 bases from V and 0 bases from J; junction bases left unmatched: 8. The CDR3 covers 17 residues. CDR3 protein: CASRRDRGLLVNTEAFF. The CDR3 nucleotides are TGTGCCAGCAGAAGGGACAGGGGGCTTTTAGTGAACACTGAAGCTTTCTTT.

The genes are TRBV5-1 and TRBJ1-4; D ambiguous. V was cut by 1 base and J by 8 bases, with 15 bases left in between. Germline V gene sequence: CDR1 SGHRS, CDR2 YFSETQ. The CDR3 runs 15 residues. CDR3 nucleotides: TGCGCCAGCAGCTTGTCGGCAGGAGTGGGAGAAAAACTGTTTTTT. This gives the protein CASSLSAGVGEKLFF.

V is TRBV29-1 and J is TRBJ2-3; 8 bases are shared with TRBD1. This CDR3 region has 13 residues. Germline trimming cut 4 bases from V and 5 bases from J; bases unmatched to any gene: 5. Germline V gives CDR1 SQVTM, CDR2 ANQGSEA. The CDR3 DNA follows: TGCAGCGTTGGGGACAGGCCAATAGATACGCAGTATTTT. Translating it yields CSVGDRPIDTQYF.

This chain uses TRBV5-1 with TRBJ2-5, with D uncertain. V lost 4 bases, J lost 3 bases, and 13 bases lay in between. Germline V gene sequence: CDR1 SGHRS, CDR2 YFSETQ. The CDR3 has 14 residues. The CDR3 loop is CASSPGPREETQYF. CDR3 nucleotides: TGCGCCAGCAGCCCCGGACCAAGAGAAGAGACCCAGTACTTC.

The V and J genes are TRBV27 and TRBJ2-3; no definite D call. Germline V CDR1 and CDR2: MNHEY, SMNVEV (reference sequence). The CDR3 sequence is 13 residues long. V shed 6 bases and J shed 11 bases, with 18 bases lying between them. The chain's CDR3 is CASSLSTRWGQYF. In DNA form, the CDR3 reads TGTGCCAGCAGCCTATCCACCCGGTGGGGGCAGTATTTT.

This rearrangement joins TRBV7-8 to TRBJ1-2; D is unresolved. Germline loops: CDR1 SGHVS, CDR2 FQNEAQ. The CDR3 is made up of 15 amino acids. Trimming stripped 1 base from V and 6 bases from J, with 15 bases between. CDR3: CASSLVTLPGDGYTF. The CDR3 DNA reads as TGTGCCAGCAGCTTAGTAACCCTACCCGGGGATGGCTACACCTTC. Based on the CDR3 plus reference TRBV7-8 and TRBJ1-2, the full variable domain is GAGVSQSPRYKVAKRGQDVALRCDPISGHVSLFWYQQALGQGPEFLTYFQNEAQLDKSGLPSDRFFAERPEGSVSTLKIQRTQQEDSAVYLCASSLVTLPGDGYTFGSGTRLTVV.

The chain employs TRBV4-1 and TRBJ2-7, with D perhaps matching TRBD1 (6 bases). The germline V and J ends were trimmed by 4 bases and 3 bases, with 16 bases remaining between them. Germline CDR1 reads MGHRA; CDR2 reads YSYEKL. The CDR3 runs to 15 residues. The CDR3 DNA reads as TGCGCCAGCAGCCCGGGACACGAACCCGTCTACGAGCAGTACTTC. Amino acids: CASSPGHEPVYEQYF.

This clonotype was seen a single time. The DNA of the CDR3 is TGCGCCAGCAGCCAAAGGGGCGCCCCTGATCAGCCCCAGCATTTT. Its protein product is CASSQRGAPDQPQHF. The rearrangement joins TRBV4-1 to TRBJ1-5; D is perhaps TRBD1 (5 bases). Deletions cut 2 bases from V and 5 bases from J, with 13 bases between. Germline CDR1 and CDR2: MGHRA and YSYEKL. This CDR3 has 15 residues.

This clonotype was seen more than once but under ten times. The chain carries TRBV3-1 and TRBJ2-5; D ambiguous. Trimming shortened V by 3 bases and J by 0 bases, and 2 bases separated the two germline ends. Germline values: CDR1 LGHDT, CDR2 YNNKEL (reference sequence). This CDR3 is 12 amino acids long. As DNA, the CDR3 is TGTGCCAGCAGCCATGACCAAGAGACCCAGTACTTC. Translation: CASSHDQETQYF.

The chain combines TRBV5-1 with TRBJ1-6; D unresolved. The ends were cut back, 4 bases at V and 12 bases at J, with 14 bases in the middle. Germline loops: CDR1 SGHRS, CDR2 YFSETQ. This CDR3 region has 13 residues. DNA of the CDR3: TGCGCCAGCAGCCTCACCGCTGGGGAACCCCTCCACTTT. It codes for CASSLTAGEPLHF.

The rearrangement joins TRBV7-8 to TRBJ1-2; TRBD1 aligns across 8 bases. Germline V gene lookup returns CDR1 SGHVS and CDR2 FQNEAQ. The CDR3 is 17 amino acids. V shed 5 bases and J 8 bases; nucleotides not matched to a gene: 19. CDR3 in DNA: TGTGCCAGCAGCCCTAGACCCGGACAGGGTCCTCCCAGGGGCTACACCTTC. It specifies CASSPRPGQGPPRGYTF. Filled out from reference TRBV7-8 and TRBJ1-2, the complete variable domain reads GAGVSQSPRYKVAKRGQDVALRCDPISGHVSLFWYQQALGQGPEFLTYFQNEAQLDKSGLPSDRFFAERPEGSVSTLKIQRTQQEDSAVYLCASSPRPGQGPPRGYTFGSGTRLTVV.

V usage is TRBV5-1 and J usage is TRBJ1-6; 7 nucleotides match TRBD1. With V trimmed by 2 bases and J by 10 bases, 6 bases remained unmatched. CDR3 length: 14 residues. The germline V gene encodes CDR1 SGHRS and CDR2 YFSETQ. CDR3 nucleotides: TGCGCCAGCAGCTTCAGGGGGATTAGGTCACCCCTCCACTTT. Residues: CASSFRGIRSPLHF.

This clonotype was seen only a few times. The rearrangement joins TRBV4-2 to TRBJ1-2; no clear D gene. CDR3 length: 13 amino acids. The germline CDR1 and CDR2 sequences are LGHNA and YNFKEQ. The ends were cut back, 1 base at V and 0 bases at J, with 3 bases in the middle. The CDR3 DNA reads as TGTGCCAGCAGCCAAGGGCCTAACTATGGCTACACCTTC. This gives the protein CASSQGPNYGYTF.

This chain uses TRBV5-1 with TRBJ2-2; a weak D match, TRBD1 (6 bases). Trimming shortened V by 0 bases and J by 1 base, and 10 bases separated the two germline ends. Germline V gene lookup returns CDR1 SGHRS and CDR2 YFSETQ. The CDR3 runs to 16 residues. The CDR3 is CASSLAGTRNTGELFF. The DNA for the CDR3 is TGCGCCAGCAGCTTGGCGGGGACAAGGAACACCGGGGAGCTGTTTTTT. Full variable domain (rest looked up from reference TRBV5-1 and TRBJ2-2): KAGVTQTPRYLIKTRGQQVTLSCSPISGHRSVSWYQQTPGQGLQFLFEYFSETQRNKGNFPGRFSGRQFSNSRSEMNVSTLELGDSALYLCASSLAGTRNTGELFFGEGSRLTVL.

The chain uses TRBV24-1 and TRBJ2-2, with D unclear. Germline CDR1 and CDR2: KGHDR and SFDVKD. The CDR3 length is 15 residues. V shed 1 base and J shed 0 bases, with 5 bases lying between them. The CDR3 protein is CATSDFGTNTGELFF. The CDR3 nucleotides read TGTGCCACCAGTGATTTTGGGACGAACACCGGGGAGCTGTTTTTT.

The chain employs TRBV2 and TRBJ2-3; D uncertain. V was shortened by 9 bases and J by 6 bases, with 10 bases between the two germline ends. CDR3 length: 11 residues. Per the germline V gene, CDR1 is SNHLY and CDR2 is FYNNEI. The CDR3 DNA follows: TGTGCCAGGGGGTTAGGGGATACGCAGTATTTT. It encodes CARGLGDTQYF.